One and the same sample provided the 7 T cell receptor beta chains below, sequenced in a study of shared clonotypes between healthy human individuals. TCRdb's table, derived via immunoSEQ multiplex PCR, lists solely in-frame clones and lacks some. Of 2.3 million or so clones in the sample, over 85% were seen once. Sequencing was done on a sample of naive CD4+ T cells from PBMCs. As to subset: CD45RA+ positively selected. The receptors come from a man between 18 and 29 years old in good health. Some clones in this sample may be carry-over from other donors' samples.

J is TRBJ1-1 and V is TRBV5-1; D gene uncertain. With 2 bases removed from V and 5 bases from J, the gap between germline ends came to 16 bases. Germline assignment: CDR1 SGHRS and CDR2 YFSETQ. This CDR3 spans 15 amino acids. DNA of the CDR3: TGCGCCAGCAGCTTCCTCGGGCAGGCGGGTACTGAAGCTTTCTTT. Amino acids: CASSFLGQAGTEAFF.

The CDR3 here is CASSAHYGDEQYF. The CDR3 nucleotides are TGCGCCAGCAGCGCACACTACGGGGACGAGCAGTACTTC. The V and J genes are TRBV5-1 and TRBJ2-7; D is perhaps TRBD2 (5 bases). The CDR3 runs to 13 residues. Deletions cut 4 bases from V and 5 bases from J, with 13 bases between. CDR1 and CDR2 (germline): SGHRS, YFSETQ.

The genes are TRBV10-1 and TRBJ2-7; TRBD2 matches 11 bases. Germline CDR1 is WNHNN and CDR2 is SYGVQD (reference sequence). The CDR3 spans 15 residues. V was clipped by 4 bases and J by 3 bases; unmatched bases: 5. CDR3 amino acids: CASSVTSGAFYEQYF. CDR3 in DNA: TGCGCCAGCAGTGTGACTAGCGGGGCCTTCTACGAGCAGTACTTC.

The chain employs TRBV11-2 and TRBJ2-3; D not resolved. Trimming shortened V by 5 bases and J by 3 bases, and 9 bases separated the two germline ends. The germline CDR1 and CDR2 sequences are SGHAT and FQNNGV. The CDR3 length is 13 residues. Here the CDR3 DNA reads TGTGCCAGCAGCCCGGGCCCTACAGATACGCAGTATTTT. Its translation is CASSPGPTDTQYF.

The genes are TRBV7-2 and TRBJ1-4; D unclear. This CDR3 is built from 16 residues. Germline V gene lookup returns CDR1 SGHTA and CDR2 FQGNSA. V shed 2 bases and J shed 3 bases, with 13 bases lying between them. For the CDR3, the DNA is TGTGCCAGCAGCTTAATTTATGGCCCAGCTAATGAAAAACTGTTTTTT. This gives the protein CASSLIYGPANEKLFF. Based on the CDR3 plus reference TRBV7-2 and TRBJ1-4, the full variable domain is GAGVSQSPSNKVTEKGKDVELRCDPISGHTALYWYRQSLGQGLEFLIYFQGNSAPDKSGLPSDRFSAERTGGSVSTLTIQRTQQEDSAVYLCASSLIYGPANEKLFFGSGTQLSVL.

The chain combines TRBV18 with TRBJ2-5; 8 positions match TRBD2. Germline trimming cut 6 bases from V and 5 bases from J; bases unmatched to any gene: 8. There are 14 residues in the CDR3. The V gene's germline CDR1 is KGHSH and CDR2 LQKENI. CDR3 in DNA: TGTGCCAGCTCTATCGCTCAGCGGGGGGAGACCCAGTACTTC. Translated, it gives CASSIAQRGETQYF.

The CDR3 spells CATSKGQDSGYTF. CDR3 in DNA: TGTGCCACCAGCAAAGGACAGGATTCTGGCTACACCTTC. The chain links TRBV15 to TRBJ1-2; 7 nucleotides align to TRBD1. Germline CDR1 and CDR2: LNHNV and YYDKDF (reference sequence). Trimming cost V 4 bases and J 7 bases; bases outside gene matches: 6. The CDR3 is made up of 13 amino acids.